This T cell receptor (beta chain) emerged from a study of shared clonotypes between healthy human individuals. Study in general: The plates for each donor numbered three CD4 naive, three CD4 memory, two CD8 naive and one CD8 memory.

Several immunoSEQ plates received, in even portions, the genomic DNA of each subset. Clones were sequenced by immunoSEQ multiplex PCR, and TCRdb holds only the in-frame ones, with some missing. Here the sample spans 2 million to 2.5 million clones, about nine tenths being singletons. Germline lookup yields CDR1 MNHEY and CDR2 SMNVEV (reference sequence). The CDR3 is 13 residues long. V was pared by 6 bases and J by 3 bases, with 8 bases between. The origin of this receptor is a man aged 18 to 29 in good health. Some clones in this sample may be carry-over from other donors' samples. Sequenced material: naive CD4+ T cells from PBMCs. Subset given: CD45RA+ positively selected. The chain carries TRBV27 and TRBJ2-2; a weak D match, TRBD1 (5 bases). The CDR3 region is CASSDRYTGELFF. DNA of the CDR3: TGTGCCAGCAGCGACAGATACACCGGGGAGCTGTTTTTT.